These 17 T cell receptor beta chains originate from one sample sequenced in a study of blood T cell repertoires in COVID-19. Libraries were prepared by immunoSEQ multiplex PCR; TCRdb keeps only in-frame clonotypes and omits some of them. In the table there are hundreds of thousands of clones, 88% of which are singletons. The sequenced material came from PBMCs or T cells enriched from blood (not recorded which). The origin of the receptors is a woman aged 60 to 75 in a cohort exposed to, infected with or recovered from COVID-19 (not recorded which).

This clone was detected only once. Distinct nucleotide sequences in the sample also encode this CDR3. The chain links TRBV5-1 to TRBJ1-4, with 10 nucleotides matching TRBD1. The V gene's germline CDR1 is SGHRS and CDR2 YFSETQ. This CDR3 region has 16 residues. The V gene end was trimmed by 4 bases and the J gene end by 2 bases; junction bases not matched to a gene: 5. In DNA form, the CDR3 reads TGCGCCAGCAGCCTTGGACAGGGGGTTACTAATGAAAAACTGTTTTTT. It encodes CASSLGQGVTNEKLFF.

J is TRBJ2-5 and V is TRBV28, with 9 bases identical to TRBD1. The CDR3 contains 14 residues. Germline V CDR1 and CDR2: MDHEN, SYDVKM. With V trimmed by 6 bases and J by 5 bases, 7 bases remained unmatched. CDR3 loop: CASRQQGASETQYF. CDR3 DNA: TGTGCCAGCAGACAACAGGGGGCTTCGGAGACCCAGTACTTC.

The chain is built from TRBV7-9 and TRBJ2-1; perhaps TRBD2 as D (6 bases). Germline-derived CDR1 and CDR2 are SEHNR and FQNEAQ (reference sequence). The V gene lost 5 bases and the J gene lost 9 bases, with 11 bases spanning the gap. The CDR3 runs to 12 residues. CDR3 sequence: CASSPGTGEQFF. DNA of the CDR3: TGTGCCAGCAGCCCAGGGACTGGTGAGCAGTTCTTC. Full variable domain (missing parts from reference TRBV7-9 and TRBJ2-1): DTGVSQNPRHKITKRGQNVTFRCDPISEHNRLYWYRQTLGQGPEFLTYFQNEAQLEKSRLLSDRFSAERPKGSFSTLEIQRTEQGDSAMYLCASSPGTGEQFFGPGTRLTVL.

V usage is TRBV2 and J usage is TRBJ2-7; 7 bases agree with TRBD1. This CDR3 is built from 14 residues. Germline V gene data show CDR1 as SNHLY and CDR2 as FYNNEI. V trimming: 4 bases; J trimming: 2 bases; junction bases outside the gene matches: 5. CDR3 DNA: TGTGCCAGCAGTGCTTACACAGGGGCCTACGAGCAGTACTTC. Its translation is CASSAYTGAYEQYF.

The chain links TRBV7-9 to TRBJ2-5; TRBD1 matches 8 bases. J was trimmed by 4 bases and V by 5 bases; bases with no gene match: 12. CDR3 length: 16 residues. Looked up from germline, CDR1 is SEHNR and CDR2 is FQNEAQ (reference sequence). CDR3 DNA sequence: TGTGCCAGCAGCATACGACCCGGGACAGGAATAGAGACCCAGTACTTC. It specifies CASSIRPGTGIETQYF.

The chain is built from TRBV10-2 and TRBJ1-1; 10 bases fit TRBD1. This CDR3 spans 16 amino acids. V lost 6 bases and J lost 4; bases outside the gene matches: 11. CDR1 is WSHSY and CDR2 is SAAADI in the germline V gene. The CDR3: CASSPLSGTGVTEAFF. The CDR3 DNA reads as TGCGCCAGCAGCCCTTTATCCGGGACAGGGGTCACTGAAGCTTTCTTT.

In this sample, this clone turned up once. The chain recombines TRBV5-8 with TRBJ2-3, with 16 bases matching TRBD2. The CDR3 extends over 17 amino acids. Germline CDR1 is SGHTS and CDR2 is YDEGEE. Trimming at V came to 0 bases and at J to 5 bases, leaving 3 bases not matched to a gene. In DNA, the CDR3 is TGTGCCAGCAGCTTGGCGGGACTAGCGGGAGGGGGAGATACGCAGTATTTT. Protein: CASSLAGLAGGGDTQYF.

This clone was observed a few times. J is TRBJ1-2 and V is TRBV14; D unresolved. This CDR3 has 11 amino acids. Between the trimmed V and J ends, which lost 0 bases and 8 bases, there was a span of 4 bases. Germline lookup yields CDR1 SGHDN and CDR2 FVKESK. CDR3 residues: CASSQDRGYTF. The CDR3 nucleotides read TGTGCCAGCAGCCAAGATCGGGGCTACACCTTC.

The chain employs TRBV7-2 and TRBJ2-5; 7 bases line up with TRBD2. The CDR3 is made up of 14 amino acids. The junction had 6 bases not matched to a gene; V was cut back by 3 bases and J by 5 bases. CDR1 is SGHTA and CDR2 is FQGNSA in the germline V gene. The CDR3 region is CASSFLGGRETQYF. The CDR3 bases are TGTGCCAGCAGCTTTTTGGGGGGGAGGGAGACCCAGTACTTC.

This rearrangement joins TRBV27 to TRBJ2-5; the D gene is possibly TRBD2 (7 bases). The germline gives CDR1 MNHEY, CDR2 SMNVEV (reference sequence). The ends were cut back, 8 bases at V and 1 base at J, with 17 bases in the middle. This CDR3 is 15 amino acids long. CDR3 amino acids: CASRVEGGSQETQYF. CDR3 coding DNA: TGTGCCAGCCGAGTGGAGGGGGGGAGCCAAGAGACCCAGTACTTC.

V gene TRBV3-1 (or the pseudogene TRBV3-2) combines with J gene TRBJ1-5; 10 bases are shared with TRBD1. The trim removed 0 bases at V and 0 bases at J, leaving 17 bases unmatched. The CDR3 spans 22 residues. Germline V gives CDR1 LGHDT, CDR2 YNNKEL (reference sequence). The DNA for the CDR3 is TGTGCCAGCAGCCAAGAAATAGACAGGGGGCTATGGGCCGCGTATAGCAATCAGCCCCAGCATTTT. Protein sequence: CASSQEIDRGLWAAYSNQPQHF.

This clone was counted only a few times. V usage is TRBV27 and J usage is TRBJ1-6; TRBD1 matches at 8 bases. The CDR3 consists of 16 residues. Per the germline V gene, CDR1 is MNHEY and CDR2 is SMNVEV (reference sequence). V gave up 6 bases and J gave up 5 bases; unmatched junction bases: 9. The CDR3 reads CASSRRQGADNSPLHF. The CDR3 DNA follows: TGTGCCAGCAGCCGTCGCCAGGGGGCAGATAATTCACCCCTCCACTTT.

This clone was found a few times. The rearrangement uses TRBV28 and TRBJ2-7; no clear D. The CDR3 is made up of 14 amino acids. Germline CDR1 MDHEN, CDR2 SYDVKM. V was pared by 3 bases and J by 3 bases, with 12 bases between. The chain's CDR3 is CASSFHQSFYEQYF. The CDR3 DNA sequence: TGTGCCAGCAGTTTCCATCAGTCTTTCTACGAGCAGTACTTC.

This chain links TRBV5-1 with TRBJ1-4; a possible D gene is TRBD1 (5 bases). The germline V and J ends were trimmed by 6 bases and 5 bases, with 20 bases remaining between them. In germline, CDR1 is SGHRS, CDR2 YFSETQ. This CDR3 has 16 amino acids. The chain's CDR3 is CASTRGHGGGNEKLFF. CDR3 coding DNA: TGCGCCAGCACCCGCGGGCATGGGGGAGGCAATGAAAAACTGTTTTTT.

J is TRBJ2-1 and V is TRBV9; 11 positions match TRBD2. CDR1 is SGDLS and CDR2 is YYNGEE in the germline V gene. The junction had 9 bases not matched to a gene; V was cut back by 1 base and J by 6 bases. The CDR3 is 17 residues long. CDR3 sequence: CASSVFSLAGGPNEQFF. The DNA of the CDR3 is TGTGCCAGCAGCGTATTTTCCCTAGCGGGAGGCCCCAATGAGCAGTTCTTC.

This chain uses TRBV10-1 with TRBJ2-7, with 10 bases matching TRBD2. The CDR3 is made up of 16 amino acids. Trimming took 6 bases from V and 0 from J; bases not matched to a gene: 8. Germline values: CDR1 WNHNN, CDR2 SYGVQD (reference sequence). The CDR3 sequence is CASSGWTSGLSYEQYF. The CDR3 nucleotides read TGCGCCAGCAGCGGCTGGACTAGCGGACTCTCCTACGAGCAGTACTTC.

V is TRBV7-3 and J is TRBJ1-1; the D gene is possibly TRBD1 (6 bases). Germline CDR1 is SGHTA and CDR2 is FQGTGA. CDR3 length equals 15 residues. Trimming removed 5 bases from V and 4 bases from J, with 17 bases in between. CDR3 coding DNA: TGTGCCAGCAGCCCCCAAGGGGGAGTGGGCACTGAAGCTTTCTTT. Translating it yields CASSPQGGVGTEAFF.